The 16 T cell receptor beta chains reported below all come from one sample, sequenced in a study of cytomegalovirus exposure and HLA in healthy donors. The PCR contained 60 Vbeta and 13 Jbeta primers. Assay: immunoSEQ multiplex PCR; the TCRdb copy retains only in-frame clones and omits some. Of hundreds of thousands of clones listed, roughly 83% are singletons. The sample was PBMCs. These receptors were collected from a boy aged 2-15 years in good health and CMV-seronegative.

This rearrangement joins TRBV6-7 to TRBJ2-1, with 8 bases identical to TRBD2. TRBV6-7 is an open reading frame whose function is uncertain. After removal of 2 bases from V and 4 bases from J, the junction contained 4 bases not matched to a gene. The CDR3 runs to 15 residues. CDR3 sequence reads: CASSYILADYNEQFF. Written as DNA, the CDR3 is TGTGCCAGCAGTTACATACTAGCGGATTACAATGAGCAGTTCTTC.

This chain connects TRBV7-3 to TRBJ2-7, with a tentative D call TRBD2 (5 bases). Per germline, CDR1 SGHTA and CDR2 FQGTGA. The CDR3 loop spans 13 amino acids. Trimming removed 2 bases from V and 4 bases from J, with 9 bases in between. CDR3 coding DNA: TGTGCCAGCAGCTTAGGCCGGGGTTACGAGCAGTACTTC. It codes for CASSLGRGYEQYF.

The V and J genes are TRBV6-1 and TRBJ1-2; 7 nucleotides agree with TRBD1. Germline V gives CDR1 MNHNS, CDR2 SASEGT. This CDR3 contains 13 residues. After removal of 8 bases from V and 4 bases from J, the junction contained 7 bases not matched to a gene. CDR3 amino acids: CASGQEGRYGYTF. The CDR3 DNA reads TGTGCCAGCGGACAGGAGGGCCGCTATGGCTACACCTTC.

The V gene is TRBV29-1, the J gene TRBJ2-1, with 8 bases fitting TRBD1. V gave up 7 bases and J gave up 7 bases; unmatched junction bases: 9. The CDR3 is 13 amino acids. CDR1 and CDR2 (germline): SQVTM, ANQGSEA. As DNA, the CDR3 is TGCAGCGGGCCGGGACAGGAGGGGAATGAGCAGTTCTTC. Its translation is CSGPGQEGNEQFF.

This chain connects TRBV6-1 to TRBJ2-2; the match to TRBD2 covers 8 bases. The CDR3 extends over 14 amino acids. V was pared by 8 bases and J by 6 bases, with 8 bases of the junction left unmatched. The germline V gene has CDR1 MNHNS and CDR2 SASEGT. The CDR3 protein is CASRYGRGPGELFF. CDR3 sequence (DNA): TGTGCCAGCCGGTACGGGAGGGGCCCCGGGGAGCTGTTTTTT.

The gene calls are TRBV28 and TRBJ2-5; TRBD2 might be the D (6 bases). The assigned J gene may be wrong: the sequence end matches TRBJ2-7 better. This CDR3 has 17 residues. Germline assignment: CDR1 MDHEN and CDR2 SYDVKM. Here the CDR3 DNA reads TGTGCCAGCAGTTTATCTCTCGGGGGATCAACCTCCTACGAGCAGTACTTC. Its protein product is CASSLSLGGSTSYEQYF.

The rearrangement joins TRBV7-6 to TRBJ2-5, with D perhaps TRBD2 (5 bases). From germline, CDR1 is SGHVS and CDR2 FNYEAQ. Trimming took off 5 bases at V and 1 base at J, with 14 bases between the two ends. The CDR3 runs to 15 residues. CDR3 nucleotide sequence: TGTGCCAGCAGCCTCTTTGAGGGTATCCAAGAGACCCAGTACTTC. As protein: CASSLFEGIQETQYF.

The chain joins TRBV6-4 to TRBJ1-2; the D is unclear. Germline-derived CDR1 and CDR2 are MRHNA and SNTAGT. Trimming pared 3 bases from V and 2 bases from J, leaving 13 bases between. The CDR3 runs 15 residues. The CDR3 DNA is TGTGCCAGCAGTGAGTCCGAGGGTTGGAACTATGGCTACACCTTC. It translates to CASSESEGWNYGYTF.

This chain links TRBV30 with TRBJ2-3, with 9 positions matching TRBD1. This CDR3 has 13 residues. V lost 5 bases and J lost 2; bases outside the gene matches: 2. Germline values: CDR1 GTSNPN, CDR2 SVGIG (reference sequence). The CDR3 DNA is TGTGCCTGGGGACAGGGGAACACAGATACGCAGTATTTT. Residues: CAWGQGNTDTQYF. Based on the CDR3 plus reference TRBV30 and TRBJ2-3, the full variable domain is SQTIHQWPATLVQPVGSPLSLECTVEGTSNPNLYWYRQAAGRGLQLLFYSVGIGQISSEVPQNLSASRPQDRQFILSSKKLLLSDSGFYLCAWGQGNTDTQYFGPGTRLTVL.

In its sample, this clone was seen once. This chain uses TRBV6-1 with TRBJ2-4; 7 bases are a match to TRBD1. The V gene's germline CDR1 is MNHNS and CDR2 SASEGT. After removal of 6 bases from V and 7 bases from J, the junction contained 6 bases not matched to a gene. The CDR3 length is 13 residues. This chain's CDR3 is CASRQGPPNIQYF. In DNA form, the CDR3 reads TGTGCCAGCAGACAGGGGCCCCCGAACATTCAGTACTTC.

This clone has just one count. This chain links TRBV7-2 with TRBJ2-1, with 8 bases aligning to TRBD2. The V segment lost 1 base and the J segment 6 bases; nucleotides outside the gene matches: 5. The CDR3 has 15 residues. Germline V lookup: CDR1 SGHTA, CDR2 FQGNSA. CDR3 in amino acids: CASSLETSVFNEQFF. As DNA, the CDR3 is TGTGCCAGCAGCTTAGAGACTAGCGTTTTCAATGAGCAGTTCTTC.

The chain has TRBV27 and TRBJ1-2; 12 nucleotides align to TRBD1. Germline-derived CDR1 and CDR2 are MNHEY and SMNVEV (reference sequence). The CDR3 totals 16 residues. Trimming removed 5 bases from V and 3 bases from J; junction bases left unmatched: 7. The CDR3 loop is CASSPGTGGGYYGYTF. The CDR3 DNA follows: TGTGCCAGCAGTCCAGGGACAGGGGGCGGTTACTATGGCTACACCTTC.

V is TRBV7-2 and J is TRBJ2-7, with 7 bases lining up with TRBD1. V shed 4 bases, J shed 3 bases, and the junction held 3 bases outside the gene matches. Germline lookup yields CDR1 SGHTA and CDR2 FQGNSA. The CDR3 is made up of 13 amino acids. CDR3 DNA: TGTGCCAGCAGCTCGGGACAGAACTACGAGCAGTACTTC. Translated: CASSSGQNYEQYF.

The chain is built from TRBV27 and TRBJ2-5; 10 bases are a match to TRBD2. The closer fit of TRBJ2-7 to the DNA end suggests the J call may be wrong. This CDR3 is built from 16 residues. Germline V gene lookup returns CDR1 MNHEY and CDR2 SMNVEV (reference sequence). CDR3 nucleotide sequence: TGTGCCAGCAGTTTCGGTGCTAGCGGGAGATTCAACGAGCAGTACTTC. Protein sequence: CASSFGASGRFNEQYF.

The chain carries TRBV4-1 and TRBJ2-2, with 12 bases matching TRBD2. Per the germline V gene, CDR1 is MGHRA and CDR2 is YSYEKL. The CDR3 has 16 amino acids. V gave up 4 bases and J gave up 5 bases; unmatched junction bases: 5. The CDR3 sequence: CASSPLAGGRTGELFF. CDR3 nucleotide sequence: TGCGCCAGCAGCCCGCTAGCGGGAGGGCGTACCGGGGAGCTGTTTTTT.

The chain is built from TRBV2 and TRBJ2-2, with D possibly matching TRBD2 (5 bases). This CDR3 comprises 13 residues. Deletions cut 10 bases from V and 1 base from J, with 10 bases between. CDR1 SNHLY and CDR2 FYNNEI come from the germline V gene. CDR3 region: CATGAENTGELFF. The CDR3 nucleotides are TGTGCCACCGGAGCGGAGAACACCGGGGAGCTGTTTTTT.